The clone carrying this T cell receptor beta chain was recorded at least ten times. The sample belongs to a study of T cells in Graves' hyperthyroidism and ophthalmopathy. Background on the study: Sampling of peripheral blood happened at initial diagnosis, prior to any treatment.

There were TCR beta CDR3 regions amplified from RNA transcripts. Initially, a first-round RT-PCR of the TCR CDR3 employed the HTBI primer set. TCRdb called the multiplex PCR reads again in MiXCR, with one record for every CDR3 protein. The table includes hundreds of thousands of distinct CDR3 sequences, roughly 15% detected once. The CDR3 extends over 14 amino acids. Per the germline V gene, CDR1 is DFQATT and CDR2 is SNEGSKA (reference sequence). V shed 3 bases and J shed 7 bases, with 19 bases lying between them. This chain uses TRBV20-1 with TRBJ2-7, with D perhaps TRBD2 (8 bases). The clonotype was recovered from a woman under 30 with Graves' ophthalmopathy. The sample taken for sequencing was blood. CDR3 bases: TGCAGTGCTAGGGACCAGACAGGGACTAGGGAGCAGTACTTC. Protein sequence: CSARDQTGTREQYF.